This entry lists 13 T cell receptor beta chains sequenced from one sample in a study of blood T cells in healthy people across ages (dated by TCRdb to the mid-2010s). The receptor library was made with 5' RACE. This sample was sequenced with an Illumina HiSeq 2500. A second PCR of 7 to 11 cycles was performed with a sample-barcoded 5' primer and a J-beta primer mix. Using fastp trimming at Q25 and MiXCR clonotype assembly, TCRdb reanalyzed the public sequencing data and kept in-frame beta chains. A single entry per CDR3 protein holds the most common genes and DNA from its merged rows. This sample gives under 2,000,000 distinct CDR3 sequences in total; roughly 52% of them show up just once. Less than 2.5% of the sample comes from the top ten. Material for sequencing was blood. The receptors derive from a woman in her thirties or forties in good health.

V gene TRBV20-1 combines with J gene TRBJ1-2, with D possibly matching TRBD1 (5 bases). This CDR3 has 14 residues. In germline, CDR1 is DFQATT, CDR2 SNEGSKA (reference sequence). Trimming took 4 bases from V and 8 from J, leaving 20 bases between them. The CDR3 sequence: CSAKRMDIPGGYTF. The CDR3 nucleotides read TGCAGTGCTAAAAGAATGGACATCCCGGGGGGCTACACCTTC.

V usage is TRBV28 and J usage is TRBJ2-1; a possible D gene is TRBD2 (6 bases). The CDR3 runs to 15 residues. Trimming removed 1 base at V and 4 bases at J, with 11 bases between. Germline lookup yields CDR1 MDHEN and CDR2 SYDVKM. CDR3 amino acids: CASSLLGTGYNEQFF. DNA of the CDR3: TGTGCCAGCAGTTTATTGGGGACTGGGTACAATGAGCAGTTCTTC.

This clonotype was detected a few times. The CDR3 region has the DNA TGTGCCAGCAGCTTAGAGGCAGGATTACGCTACGAGCAGTACTTC. Translating it yields CASSLEAGLRYEQYF. V gene TRBV7-2 combines with J gene TRBJ2-7; D not resolved. Trimming took 1 base from V and 3 from J, leaving 13 bases between them. There are 15 residues in the CDR3. Germline CDR1 and CDR2: SGHTA and FQGNSA.

This sequence joins TRBV27 and TRBJ2-7; no reliable D call. Trimming removed 3 bases at V and 5 bases at J, with 11 bases between. The CDR3 sequence is 13 residues long. Looked up from germline, CDR1 is MNHEY and CDR2 is SMNVEV (reference sequence). Here the CDR3 reads CASSFLGRDEQYF. Written as DNA, the CDR3 is TGTGCCAGCAGTTTCTTGGGTCGGGACGAGCAGTACTTC.

The chain employs TRBV7-9 and TRBJ1-2; 10 bases are shared with TRBD1. CDR1 SEHNR and CDR2 FQNEAQ come from the germline V gene (reference sequence). Trimming took 0 bases from V and 4 from J; bases not matched to a gene: 5. The CDR3 runs to 16 residues. The CDR3 sequence: CASSLAGGQGTYGYTF. CDR3 coding DNA: TGTGCCAGCAGCTTAGCAGGGGGACAGGGGACCTATGGCTACACCTTC.

This clonotype was seen a few times. The V gene is TRBV6-6, the J gene TRBJ2-7; the D call may be TRBD1 or TRBD2 (6 bases each). The CDR3 extends over 14 amino acids. Germline CDR1 MNHNY, CDR2 SVGAGI (reference sequence). V was clipped by 2 bases and J by 5 bases, with 13 bases between them. CDR3 sequence: CASSYAGQSHEQYF. In DNA form, the CDR3 reads TGTGCCAGCAGTTACGCGGGACAATCACACGAGCAGTACTTC.

The chain combines TRBV19 with TRBJ1-4, with 7 bases matching TRBD1. CDR1 LNHDA and CDR2 SQIVND come from the germline V gene (reference sequence). V dropped 5 bases and J dropped 8; count of bases not matched to a gene: 8. This CDR3 region has 14 residues. The CDR3: CASSGGQFWEKLFF. CDR3 nucleotide sequence: TGTGCCAGTAGTGGGGGACAGTTTTGGGAAAAACTGTTTTTT.

The chain is built from TRBV5-1 and TRBJ2-5; D is unclear. The CDR3 sequence is 14 residues long. Germline V gives CDR1 SGHRS, CDR2 YFSETQ. The V end was cut by 4 bases, the J end by 3 bases, with 13 bases between. The DNA of the CDR3 is TGCGCCAGCAGCCCCCGTTGGGGTGAAGAGACCCAGTACTTC. This gives the protein CASSPRWGEETQYF.

The table lists this clonotype with a few counts. The V and J genes are TRBV20-1 and TRBJ2-1; 10 bases line up with TRBD1. V lost 1 base, J lost 3 bases, and 6 bases stayed unmatched. Germline V gives CDR1 DFQATT, CDR2 SNEGSKA (reference sequence). This CDR3 comprises 16 residues. The CDR3 reads CSARATGTGVYNEQFF. In DNA form, the CDR3 reads TGCAGTGCTAGAGCGACCGGGACAGGGGTCTACAATGAGCAGTTCTTC.

The chain combines TRBV4-1 with TRBJ2-3; the D gene is possibly TRBD2 (5 bases). Trimming stripped 0 bases from V and 3 bases from J, with 25 bases between. The CDR3 has 20 residues. Germline CDR1 MGHRA, CDR2 YSYEKL. As DNA, the CDR3 is TGCGCCAGCAGCCAAGATAGGCCCTGGACGAGTGGGAGCCATACAGATACGCAGTATTTT. As protein: CASSQDRPWTSGSHTDTQYF.

The count of this clonotype is one. At one end, the junction sequence differs from germline, possibly due to a read error. The CDR3 nucleotides read TGCGCCAGCAGCTTAGAGGGGTATGGCACTGAACCTTTCTTT. Its protein product is CASSLEGYGTEPFF. The chain joins TRBV7-2 to TRBJ1-1; weak D call: TRBD1 (5 bases). Germline V gene data show CDR1 as SGHTA and CDR2 as FQGNSA. The CDR3 runs to 14 residues.

Only a few counts were recorded for this clonotype. V is TRBV5-1 and J is TRBJ2-1; a possible D gene is TRBD2 (5 bases). The CDR3 is 14 amino acids. The germline CDR1 and CDR2 sequences are SGHRS and YFSETQ. V lost 2 bases to trimming and J lost 3 bases, with 9 bases between them. CDR3: CASSLTRSYNEQFF. CDR3 coding DNA: TGCGCCAGCAGCTTAACTAGGAGCTACAATGAGCAGTTCTTC.

V usage is TRBV7-2 and J usage is TRBJ2-7; the D gene is possibly TRBD2 (6 bases). The V and J ends lost 2 bases and 2 bases respectively, with 13 bases between them. From germline, CDR1 is SGHTA and CDR2 FQGNSA. There are 15 residues in the CDR3. As DNA, the CDR3 is TGTGCCAGCAGCTTACCACCCGGGGGAACCTACGAGCAGTACTTC. Its translation: CASSLPPGGTYEQYF.